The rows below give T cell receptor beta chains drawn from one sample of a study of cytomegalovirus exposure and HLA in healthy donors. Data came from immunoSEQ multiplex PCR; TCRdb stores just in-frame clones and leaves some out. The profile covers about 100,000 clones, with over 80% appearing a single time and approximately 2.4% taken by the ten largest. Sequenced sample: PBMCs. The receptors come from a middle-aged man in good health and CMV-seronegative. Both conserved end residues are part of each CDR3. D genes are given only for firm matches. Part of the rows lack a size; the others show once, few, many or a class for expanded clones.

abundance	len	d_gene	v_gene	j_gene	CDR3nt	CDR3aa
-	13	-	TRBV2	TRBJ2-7	TGTGCCATCCCGGGGGATAATCCCTACGAGCAGTACTTC	CAIPGDNPYEQYF
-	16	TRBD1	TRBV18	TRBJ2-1	TGTGCCAGCTCACGGACGAGGGACAGGGGCTACAATGAGCAGTTCTTC	CASSRTRDRGYNEQFF
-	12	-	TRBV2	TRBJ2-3	TGTGCCTGGACCGGGGACACAGATACGCAGTATTTT	CAWTGDTDTQYF
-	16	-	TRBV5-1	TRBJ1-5	TGCGCCAGCAGCTTGTTGCCGGGGTTGGGCAATCAGCCCCAGCATTTT	CASSLLPGLGNQPQHF
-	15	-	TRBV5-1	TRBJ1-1	TGCGCCAGCAGCGTCGTTACCCCGGGACAAGGGGGTGCTTTCTTT	CASSVVTPGQGGAFF
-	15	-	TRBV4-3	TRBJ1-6	TGCGCCAGCAGCCAAGAGGGACTTTATAATTCACCCCTCCACTTT	CASSQEGLYNSPLHF
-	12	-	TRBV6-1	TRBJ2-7	TGTGCCGCAACCCTTAATAGATACGAGCAGTACTTC	CAATLNRYEQYF
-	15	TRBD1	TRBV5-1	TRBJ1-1	TGCGCCAGCAGCTTGGGGGACAGGGTAATTACTGAAGCTTTCTTT	CASSLGDRVITEAFF
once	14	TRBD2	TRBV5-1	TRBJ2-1	TGCGCCAGCAGCTGGGGGGGGAACGGGCATGAGCAGTTCTTC	CASSWGGNGHEQFF
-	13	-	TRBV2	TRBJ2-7	TGTGCCAGCGAAGGACACGGATCCTACGAGCAGTACTTC	CASEGHGSYEQYF
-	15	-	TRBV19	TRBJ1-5	TGTGCCAGTAGAGGGGCAGCCTATAGCAATCAGCCCCAGCATTTT	CASRGAAYSNQPQHF